This entry features one TCR beta chain sequence. The sample is drawn from a study of CD8 T cells in ankylosing spondylitis. V gave up 5 bases and J gave up 4 bases; unmatched junction bases: 14. The CDR3 extends over 16 amino acids. Germline V gives CDR1 DFQATT, CDR2 SNEGSKA (reference sequence). Quantitative 5'-RACE was performed with molecular barcodes, and it yielded the TCR beta libraries. One entry per CDR3 protein results from TCRdb running MiXCR on the 5' RACE reads. The data show approximately 250,000 distinct CDR3 sequences, about 24% seen once. V usage is TRBV20-1 and J usage is TRBJ2-1; 7 nucleotides match TRBD1. The receptor was derived from a male donor with ankylosing spondylitis or in good health (not recorded which). Sequencing used blood, either unsorted or a sorted T cell fraction (not recorded which). The CDR3 coding sequence is TGCAGTGCTTTGCCGAACAGGGGAAGGGAGTACAATGAGCAGTTCTTC. Protein: CSALPNRGREYNEQFF.